The 17 T cell receptor beta chains below all came from one sample that was sequenced in a study of T cell clones after liver transplantation (dated by TCRdb to between 2017 and 2020). Receptor libraries were prepared by the immunoSEQ multiplex PCR assay. In TCRdb, the immuneACCESS table is reduced to in-frame sequences with V and J assigned. These tables do not hold every clone; where another copy was compared, an unresolved V gene accounts for under half, and the others remain unexplained. A total of 68,000 or so clones appear in this sample, almost 95% of them only once. The ten largest clones capture more than 0.85% of the sample. The material sequenced was CD4+ T cells from blood, taken roughly 25 months after liver transplant. The receptors shown here come from a human patient who received a liver transplant. The graft donor may be the source of some T cells after a transplant.

V usage is TRBV29-1 and J usage is TRBJ2-7, with 10 bases aligning to TRBD1. The CDR3 loop spans 13 amino acids. V was pared by 3 bases and J by 3 bases, with 2 bases of the junction left unmatched. The germline V gene encodes CDR1 SQVTM and CDR2 ANQGSEA. The CDR3 region has the DNA TGCAGCGTTGAGTGGACAGGGGGCTACGAGCAGTACTTC. Amino acids: CSVEWTGGYEQYF.

The V and J genes are TRBV25-1 and TRBJ1-1; 10 nucleotides match TRBD1. The germline CDR1 and CDR2 sequences are MGHDK and SYGVNS. V lost 3 bases and J lost 3; bases outside the gene matches: 4. This CDR3 contains 15 residues. In DNA, the CDR3 is TGTGCCAGCAGTGACCCCGGGACAGGGGACACTGAAGCTTTCTTT. This sequence encodes CASSDPGTGDTEAFF.

This sequence joins TRBV25-1 and TRBJ2-7; tentative D call: TRBD2 (5 bases). The CDR3 runs 14 residues. The V gene's germline CDR1 is MGHDK and CDR2 SYGVNS. Trimming left V 8 bases short and J 4 bases short, with 18 bases between. In nucleotides, the CDR3 is TGTGCCAGCCGTCCCGGGTCCTCGGGATACGAGCAGTACTTC. It codes for CASRPGSSGYEQYF.

The V call is TRBV19, the J call TRBJ2-3; 9 bases match TRBD2. Germline V lookup: CDR1 LNHDA, CDR2 SQIVND (reference sequence). Trimming cost V 5 bases and J 5 bases; bases outside gene matches: 11. This CDR3 comprises 16 residues. The CDR3 DNA sequence: TGTGCCAGTAGTCAAGGGACTAGCCGGCTGTTAGATACGCAGTATTTT. Translating gives CASSQGTSRLLDTQYF.

This chain joins TRBV9 and TRBJ1-4; the match to TRBD1 covers 10 bases. CDR3 size: 15 residues. Unmatched junction bases numbered 7, after V lost 4 bases and J lost 7 bases. The germline CDR1 and CDR2 sequences are SGDLS and YYNGEE. The DNA for the CDR3 is TGTGCCAGCAGCCCCGGGGACAGGGGAAGTGAAAAACTGTTTTTT. This codes for CASSPGDRGSEKLFF.

This sequence joins TRBV7-9 and TRBJ2-3; unclear D gene. The CDR3 length is 15 residues. V gave up 5 bases and J gave up 4 bases, with 16 bases separating them. Germline lookup yields CDR1 SEHNR and CDR2 FQNEAQ (reference sequence). The CDR3 DNA is TGTGCCAGCAGCCTAGGTTTGCCTAGTGCAGATACGCAGTATTTT. Its translation: CASSLGLPSADTQYF.

The V gene is TRBV28, the J gene TRBJ2-5, with D unresolved. The CDR3 contains 11 residues. Trimming pared 5 bases from V and 2 bases from J, leaving 3 bases between. CDR1 is MDHEN and CDR2 is SYDVKM in the germline V gene. This CDR3 reads CASSRQETQYF. The CDR3 coding sequence is TGTGCCAGCAGTCGACAAGAGACCCAGTACTTC.

This rearrangement joins TRBV4-3 to TRBJ2-7; D uncertain. The CDR3 is 11 amino acids. V was shortened by 1 base and J by 5 bases, with 3 bases between the two germline ends. Germline loops: CDR1 LGHNA, CDR2 YSLEER. DNA of the CDR3: TGCGCCAGCAGCCAAGGAAACGAGCAGTACTTC. Protein: CASSQGNEQYF.

CDR3 bases: TGTGCCAGCAGAGACGGGGCTAGCGGGTACAATGAGCAGTTCTTC. Translation gives CASRDGASGYNEQFF. The chain has TRBV28 and TRBJ2-1; 8 bases are shared with TRBD2. Trimming cost V 6 bases and J 4 bases; bases outside gene matches: 8. The CDR3 extends over 15 amino acids. Germline CDR1 MDHEN, CDR2 SYDVKM.

This sequence joins TRBV28 and TRBJ1-1; D may be TRBD1 (5 bases). The CDR3 has 10 amino acids. Germline V gene sequence: CDR1 MDHEN, CDR2 SYDVKM. V was cut by 8 bases and J by 8 bases, with 9 bases left in between. CDR3 nucleotide sequence: TGTGCCAGCGCTGACAGAGAAGCTTTCTTT. Translated: CASADREAFF.

The chain uses TRBV7-7 and TRBJ2-1; perhaps TRBD1 as D (6 bases). Looked up from germline, CDR1 is SSHAT and CDR2 is FNYEAQ (reference sequence). Trimming left V 1 base short and J 6 bases short, with 7 bases between. The CDR3 is 13 residues long. The CDR3 loop reads CASSLDRANEQFF. The CDR3 bases are TGTGCCAGCAGCTTAGACAGGGCCAATGAGCAGTTCTTC.

This chain links TRBV2 with TRBJ2-7; D is perhaps TRBD2 (6 bases). V was shortened by 10 bases and J by 4 bases, with 20 bases between the two germline ends. The CDR3 spans 14 residues. Germline V gives CDR1 SNHLY, CDR2 FYNNEI. CDR3 coding DNA: TGTGCCACCCAACAATGGGACTCAACTTACGAGCAGTACTTC. Translating it yields CATQQWDSTYEQYF.

J is TRBJ1-5 and V is TRBV6-1; D remains unclear. The CDR3 loop spans 14 amino acids. The germline V gene encodes CDR1 MNHNS and CDR2 SASEGT. Trimming took 7 bases from V and 1 from J, leaving 11 bases between them. The CDR3 is CASTLGVSNQPQHF. The CDR3 DNA reads as TGTGCCAGCACCCTCGGGGTCAGCAATCAGCCCCAGCATTTT.

The V and J genes are TRBV28 and TRBJ1-3, with 11 bases aligning to TRBD1. Trimming at V came to 7 bases and at J to 8 bases, leaving 7 bases not matched to a gene. There are 14 residues in the CDR3. CDR1 and CDR2 (germline): MDHEN, SYDVKM. The CDR3 DNA is TGTGCCAGCATTACTCCGGGACAGGGGGACACCATATATTTT. The encoded protein is CASITPGQGDTIYF.

The genes are TRBV19 and TRBJ2-3; a weak D match, TRBD1 (6 bases). CDR1 is LNHDA and CDR2 is SQIVND in the germline V gene (reference sequence). With 3 bases removed from V and 0 bases from J, the gap between germline ends came to 10 bases. The CDR3 contains 15 residues. The chain's CDR3 is CASSIRTESTDTQYF. CDR3 DNA sequence: TGTGCCAGTAGTATCAGGACAGAAAGCACAGATACGCAGTATTTT.

CDR3 amino acids: CASSFNGRTSGTDTQYF. DNA of the CDR3: TGCGCCAGCAGCTTCAACGGGCGGACTAGCGGCACAGATACGCAGTATTTT. The J gene is TRBJ2-3, the V gene TRBV5-1; 9 positions agree with TRBD2. V was clipped by 2 bases and J by 1 base; unmatched bases: 8. The CDR3 totals 17 residues. CDR1 and CDR2 (germline): SGHRS, YFSETQ.

The rearrangement joins TRBV6-5 to TRBJ2-1; TRBD2 is a possible D gene (7 bases). Germline CDR1 MNHEY, CDR2 SVGAGI. The CDR3 is 14 residues long. V was cut by 6 bases and J by 7 bases, with 16 bases left in between. The CDR3 DNA reads as TGTGCCAGCAGCGAGGGGGGGGCCCGGAATGAGCAGTTCTTC. Its translation: CASSEGGARNEQFF.